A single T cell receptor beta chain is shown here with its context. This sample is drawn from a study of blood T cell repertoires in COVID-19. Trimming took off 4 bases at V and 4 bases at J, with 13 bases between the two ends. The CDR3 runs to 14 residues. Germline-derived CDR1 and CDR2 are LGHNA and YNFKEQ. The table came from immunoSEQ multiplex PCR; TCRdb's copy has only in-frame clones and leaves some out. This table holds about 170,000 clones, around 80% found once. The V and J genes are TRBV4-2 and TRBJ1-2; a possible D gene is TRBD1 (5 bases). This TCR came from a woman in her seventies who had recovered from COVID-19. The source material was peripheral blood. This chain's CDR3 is CASSPGRQGYGYTF. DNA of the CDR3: TGTGCCAGCAGCCCCGGGAGGCAGGGCTATGGCTACACCTTC.